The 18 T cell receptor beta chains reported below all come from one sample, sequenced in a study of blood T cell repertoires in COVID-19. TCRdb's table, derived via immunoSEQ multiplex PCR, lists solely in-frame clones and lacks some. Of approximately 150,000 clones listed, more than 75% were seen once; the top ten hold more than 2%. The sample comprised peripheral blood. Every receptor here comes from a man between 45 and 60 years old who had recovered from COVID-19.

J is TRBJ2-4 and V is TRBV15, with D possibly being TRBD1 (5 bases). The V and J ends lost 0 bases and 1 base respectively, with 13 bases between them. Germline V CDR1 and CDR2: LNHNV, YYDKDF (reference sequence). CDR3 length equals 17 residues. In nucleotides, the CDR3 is TGTGCCACCAGCAGAGATCTGGACACCTTGGCCAAAAACATTCAGTACTTC. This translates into CATSRDLDTLAKNIQYF. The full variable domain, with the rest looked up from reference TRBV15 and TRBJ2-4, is DAMVIQNPRYQVTQFGKPVTLSCSQTLNHNVMYWYQQKSSQAPKLLFHYYDKDFNNEADTPDNFQSRRPNTSFCFLDIRSPGLGDTAMYLCATSRDLDTLAKNIQYFGAGTRLSVL.

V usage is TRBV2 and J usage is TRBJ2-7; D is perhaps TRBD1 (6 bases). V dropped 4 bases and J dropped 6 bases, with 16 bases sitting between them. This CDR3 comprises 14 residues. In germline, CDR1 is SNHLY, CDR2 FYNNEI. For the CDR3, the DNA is TGTGCCAGCAGTGTAGACAGGAATCGGGGCGAGCAGTACTTC. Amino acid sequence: CASSVDRNRGEQYF.

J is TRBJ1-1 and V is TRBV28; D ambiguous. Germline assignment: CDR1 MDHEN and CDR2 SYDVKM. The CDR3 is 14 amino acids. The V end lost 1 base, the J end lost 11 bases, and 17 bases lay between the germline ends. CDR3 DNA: TGTGCCAGCAGTTTATTACGGCAGGTTCGAGGGGCTTTCTTT. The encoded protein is CASSLLRQVRGAFF.

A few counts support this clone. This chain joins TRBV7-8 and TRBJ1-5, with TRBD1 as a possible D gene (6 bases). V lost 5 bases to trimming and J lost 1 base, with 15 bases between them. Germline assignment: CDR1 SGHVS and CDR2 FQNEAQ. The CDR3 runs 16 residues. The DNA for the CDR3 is TGTGCCAGCAGCATTTATACACAGGGCAGCAATCAGCCCCAGCATTTT. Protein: CASSIYTQGSNQPQHF.

The CDR3 sequence is CATLQARGYTF. The CDR3 DNA sequence: TGTGCCACCCTCCAAGCTAGGGGCTACACCTTC. V and J are TRBV28 and TRBJ1-2; D call uncertain. Germline CDR1 and CDR2: MDHEN and SYDVKM. Deletions cut 10 bases from V and 8 bases from J, with 14 bases between. CDR3 length: 11 residues.

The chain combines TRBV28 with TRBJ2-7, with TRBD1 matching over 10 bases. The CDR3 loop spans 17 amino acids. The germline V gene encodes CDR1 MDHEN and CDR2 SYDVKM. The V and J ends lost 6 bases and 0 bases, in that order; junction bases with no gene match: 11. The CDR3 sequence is CASSSPTGGILSYEQYF. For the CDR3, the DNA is TGTGCCAGCAGCAGCCCGACAGGGGGCATCCTCTCCTACGAGCAGTACTTC. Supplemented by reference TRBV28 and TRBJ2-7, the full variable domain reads DVKVTQSSRYLVKRTGEKVFLECVQDMDHENMFWYRQDPGLGLRLIYFSYDVKMKEKGDIPEGYSVSREKKERFSLILESASTNQTSMYLCASSSPTGGILSYEQYFGPGTRLTVT.

In DNA, the CDR3 is TGTGCCAGCAGCGTAGACAGGGGGGGAAACACCATATATTTT. Its translation is CASSVDRGGNTIYF. The chain joins TRBV9 to TRBJ1-3; TRBD1 agrees at 8 bases. Looked up from germline, CDR1 is SGDLS and CDR2 is YYNGEE. V dropped 0 bases and J dropped 4; count of bases not matched to a gene: 0. The CDR3 contains 14 residues.

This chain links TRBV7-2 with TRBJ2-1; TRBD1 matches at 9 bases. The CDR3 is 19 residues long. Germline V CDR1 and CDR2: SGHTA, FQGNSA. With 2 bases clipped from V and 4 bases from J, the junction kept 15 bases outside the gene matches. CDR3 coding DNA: TGTGCCAGCAGCTTAAGGCCCCCCTGGGGACAGGGTCTTTACAATGAGCAGTTCTTC. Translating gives CASSLRPPWGQGLYNEQFF.

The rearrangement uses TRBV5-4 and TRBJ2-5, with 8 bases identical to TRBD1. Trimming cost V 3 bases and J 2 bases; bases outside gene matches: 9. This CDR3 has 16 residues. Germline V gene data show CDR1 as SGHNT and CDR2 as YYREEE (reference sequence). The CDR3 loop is CASSSPQGAEQETQYF. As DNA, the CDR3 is TGTGCCAGCAGCTCACCCCAGGGGGCAGAGCAAGAGACCCAGTACTTC.

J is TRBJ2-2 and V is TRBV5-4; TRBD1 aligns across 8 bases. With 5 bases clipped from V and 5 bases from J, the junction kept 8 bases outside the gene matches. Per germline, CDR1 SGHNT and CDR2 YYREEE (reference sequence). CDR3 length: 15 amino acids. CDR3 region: CASSLGQGGTGELFF. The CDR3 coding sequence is TGTGCCAGCAGTTTAGGACAGGGAGGAACCGGGGAGCTGTTTTTT.

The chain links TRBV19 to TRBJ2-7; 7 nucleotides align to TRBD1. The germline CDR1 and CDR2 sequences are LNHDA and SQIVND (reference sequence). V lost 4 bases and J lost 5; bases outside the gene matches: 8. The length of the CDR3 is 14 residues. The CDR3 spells CASSKTGTGNEQYF. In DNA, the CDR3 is TGTGCCAGTAGTAAGACAGGGACGGGGAACGAGCAGTACTTC.

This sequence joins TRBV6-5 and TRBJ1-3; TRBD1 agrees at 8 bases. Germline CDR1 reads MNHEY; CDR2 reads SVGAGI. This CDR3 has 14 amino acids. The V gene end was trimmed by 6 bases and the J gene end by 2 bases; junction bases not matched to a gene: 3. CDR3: CASSQGATGNTIYF. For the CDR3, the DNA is TGTGCCAGCAGCCAGGGGGCAACTGGAAACACCATATATTTT.

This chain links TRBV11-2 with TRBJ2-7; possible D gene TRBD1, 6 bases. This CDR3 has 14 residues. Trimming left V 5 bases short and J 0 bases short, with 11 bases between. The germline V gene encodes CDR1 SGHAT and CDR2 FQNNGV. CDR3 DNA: TGTGCCAGCAGCCTCATAGGGGGCTCCTACGAGCAGTACTTC. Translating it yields CASSLIGGSYEQYF.

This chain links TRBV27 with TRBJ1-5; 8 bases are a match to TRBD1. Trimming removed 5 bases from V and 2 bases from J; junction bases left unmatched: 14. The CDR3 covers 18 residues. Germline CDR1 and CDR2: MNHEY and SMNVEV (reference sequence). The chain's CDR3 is CASSPTGTGSGGNQPQHF. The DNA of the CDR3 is TGTGCCAGCAGTCCGACCGGGACAGGTTCGGGAGGCAATCAGCCCCAGCATTTT.

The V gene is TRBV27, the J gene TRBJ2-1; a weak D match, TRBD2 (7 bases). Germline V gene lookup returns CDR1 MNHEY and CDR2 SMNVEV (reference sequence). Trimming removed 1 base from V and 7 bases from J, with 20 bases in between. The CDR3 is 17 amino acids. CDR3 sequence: CASSLWGGREPGNEQFF. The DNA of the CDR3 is TGTGCCAGCAGTTTATGGGGGGGGCGGGAGCCGGGGAATGAGCAGTTCTTC.

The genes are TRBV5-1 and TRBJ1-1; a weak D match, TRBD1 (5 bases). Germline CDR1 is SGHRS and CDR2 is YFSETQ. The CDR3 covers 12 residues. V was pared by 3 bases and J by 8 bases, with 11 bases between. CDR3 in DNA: TGCGCCAGCAGCTCCGACAGACAAGAAGCTTTCTTT. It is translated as CASSSDRQEAFF.

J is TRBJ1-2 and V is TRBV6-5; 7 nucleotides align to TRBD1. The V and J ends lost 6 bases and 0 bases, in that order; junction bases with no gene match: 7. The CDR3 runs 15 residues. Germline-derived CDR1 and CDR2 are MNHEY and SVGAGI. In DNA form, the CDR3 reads TGTGCCAGCAGCAAGACAGGGAGAGCTAACTATGGCTACACCTTC. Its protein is CASSKTGRANYGYTF.

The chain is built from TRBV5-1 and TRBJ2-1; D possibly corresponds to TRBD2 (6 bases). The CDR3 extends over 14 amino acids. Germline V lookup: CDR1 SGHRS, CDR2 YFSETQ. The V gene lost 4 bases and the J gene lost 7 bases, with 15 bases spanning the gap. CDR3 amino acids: CASSQIAERNEQFF. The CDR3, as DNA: TGCGCCAGCAGCCAAATAGCGGAGCGGAATGAGCAGTTCTTC.